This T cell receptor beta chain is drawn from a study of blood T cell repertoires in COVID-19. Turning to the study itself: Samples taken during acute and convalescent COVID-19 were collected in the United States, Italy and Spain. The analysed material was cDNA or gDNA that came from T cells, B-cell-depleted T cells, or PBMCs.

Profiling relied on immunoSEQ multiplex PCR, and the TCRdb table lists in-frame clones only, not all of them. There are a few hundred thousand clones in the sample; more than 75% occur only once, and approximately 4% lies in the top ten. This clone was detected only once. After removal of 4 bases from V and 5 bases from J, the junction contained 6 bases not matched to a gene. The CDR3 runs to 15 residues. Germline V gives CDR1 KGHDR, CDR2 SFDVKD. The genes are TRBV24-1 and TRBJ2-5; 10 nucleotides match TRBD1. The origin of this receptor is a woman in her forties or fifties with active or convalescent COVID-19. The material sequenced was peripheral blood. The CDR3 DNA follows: TGTGCCACCAGTGACCTGACAGGGGGCGCGGAGACCCAGTACTTC. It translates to CATSDLTGGAETQYF.